The text below deals with one T cell receptor beta chain. No antigen is known for it. No base quality values were provided; no much bigger clone lies one nucleotide off. The Qiagen DNeasy kit was used to extract genomic DNA from unsorted PBMCs and from the negatively selected CD4+ and CD8+ fractions. Amplification of TCR beta CDR3 regions was done by immunoSEQ multiplex PCR with primers that anneal to V and J segments. A synthetic immune receptor repertoire was used to minimize amplification bias, and any residual bias was removed computationally once sequencing was done. The authors' analysis ran thus. Custom Python scripts were used to quantify repertoire diversity as the Shannon entropy index. Unsorted, CD4+ and CD8+ repertoires were analyzed separately, except in combined analyses where CD4+ and CD8+ sequences were merged in silico. Clonal expansion was defined as a frequency increase of at least 2-fold after treatment compared with C1D1, and clones undetected at baseline were assigned a pseudocount of 0.5. Singleton clones were defined as clones with 0 or 1 copy at C1D1, and non-singleton clones were defined as clones with 2 or more copies. By matching protein sequences in sorted samples from the same patient, clones expanded in unsorted samples were annotated as CD4+, CD8+ or unknown. Wilcoxon tests on paired samples were used to test diversity changes from C1D1 to C4D1. TCRdb obtained this table from immuneACCESS and retained in-frame rearrangements with V and J assigned. These tables miss some clones; where compared with another copy, unresolved V genes account for less than half of the shortfall, and the remainder is unexplained. D and trimming come from the DNA, and the V and J calls and clone size come from that table. Recorded for this sample are 95,000 to 120,000 clones; 80% to 90% of them occurred a single time. The ten biggest clones cover just under 20% of the sample.

This record comes from a study of PD-1 blockade in classical Hodgkin lymphoma (TCRdb year 2020). Regarding the study in general: Nivolumab dosing was 3 mg/kg intravenously every 2 weeks, continuing until either disease progression or unacceptable toxicity. The study used CyTOF and TCR beta sequencing to define a peripheral blood immune signature of response to PD-1 blockade in classical Hodgkin lymphoma.

What the authors observed across the whole study: Patients starting nivolumab less than 1 year after ASCT had lower diversity and were excluded from later analyses to avoid confounding by immune reconstitution. The study was limited to a single clinical trial cohort, and causes of repertoire differences, possibly disease activity or prior therapy, remained undefined. A significant rise by C4D1 was seen in CD4+ but not CD8+ TCR diversity (p=0.0027 vs p=0.16), with the rise being most apparent in complete responders (p=0.02). Trial patients achieving complete response had baseline diversity similar to newly diagnosed patients, whereas partial responders and progressors had significantly lower diversity. Baseline TCR diversity was reported to be lower in newly diagnosed patients than in healthy donors and to be lower still in relapsed/refractory patients.

The time point label, as the study defines it: cycle 2 day 1 (C2D1) of nivolumab. All trial patients had relapsed after autologous stem cell transplantation, with cohorts A, B and C differing in prior brentuximab vedotin exposure. The trial cohort was composed of approximately 56 patients with relapsed/refractory classical Hodgkin lymphoma, for whom complete response, partial response or progressive disease was recorded as best overall response. Single-agent nivolumab was administered to trial patients in the multi-cohort phase II CheckMate 205 trial. An independent review committee assessed best overall response using the 2007 International Working Group response criteria. Trial PBMCs were obtained immediately prior to nivolumab initiation (C1D1) and on therapy at cycle 2 day 1 and cycle 4 day 1. Peripheral blood was collected in 8 mL Vacutainer Cell Preparation Tubes, from which PBMCs were isolated by centrifugation and then cryopreserved.

The sequencing here drew on peripheral blood mononuclear cells (PBMCs), taken before the second cycle of nivolumab. This TCR was sampled from a human donor with classical Hodgkin lymphoma.

CDR3 sequence: CASSRSGFSNTEAFF. The DNA sequence reads TGTGCCAGCTCACGATCAGGCTTTTCGAACACTGAAGCTTTCTTT. The chain is made from TRBV18 and TRBJ1-1, with the identity of the D gene unclear. The germline V gene sets CDR1 to KGHSH and CDR2 to LQKENI. Between the V and J ends, shortened by 4 bases and 1 base respectively, the junction contains 13 bases. Including the terminal cysteine and phenylalanine, the CDR3 comprises 15 residues. Only the CDR3 part of the read is kept: 45 bases, read in frame from the first base.